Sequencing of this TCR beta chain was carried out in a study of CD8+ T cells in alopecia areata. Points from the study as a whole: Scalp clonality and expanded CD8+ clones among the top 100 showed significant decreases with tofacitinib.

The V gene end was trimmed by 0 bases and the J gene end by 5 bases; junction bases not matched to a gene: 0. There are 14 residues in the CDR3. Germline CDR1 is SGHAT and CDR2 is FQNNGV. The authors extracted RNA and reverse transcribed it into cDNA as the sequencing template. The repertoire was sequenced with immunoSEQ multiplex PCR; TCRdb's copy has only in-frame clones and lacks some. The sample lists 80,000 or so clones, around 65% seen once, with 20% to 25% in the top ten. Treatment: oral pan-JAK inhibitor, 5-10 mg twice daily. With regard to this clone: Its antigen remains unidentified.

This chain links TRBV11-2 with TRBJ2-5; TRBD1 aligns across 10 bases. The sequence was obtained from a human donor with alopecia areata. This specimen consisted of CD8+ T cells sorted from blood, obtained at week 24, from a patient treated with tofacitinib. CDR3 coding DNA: TGTGCCAGCAGCTTAGAGGGACAGGGGGAGACCCAGTACTTC. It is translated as CASSLEGQGETQYF.